This TCR beta chain stems from a study of cytomegalovirus exposure and HLA in healthy donors. The PCR contained 60 Vbeta and 13 Jbeta primers. Sequencing used immunoSEQ multiplex PCR; TCRdb keeps in-frame clones, though not all of them. The data hold around 150,000 clones, with around three quarters observed a single time. Germline assignment: CDR1 SGHDT and CDR2 YYEEEE. Germline trimming cut 3 bases from V and 2 bases from J; bases unmatched to any gene: 10. CDR3 length: 16 residues. The chain carries TRBV5-6 and TRBJ2-7; 8 positions agree with TRBD2. The origin of this receptor is a man aged 35-49 years in good health and CMV-seropositive. The specimen sequenced was PBMCs. The CDR3 DNA sequence: TGTGCCAGCAGCTCCGCTCGACTAGCGAACACCTACGAGCAGTACTTC. Translation gives CASSSARLANTYEQYF.